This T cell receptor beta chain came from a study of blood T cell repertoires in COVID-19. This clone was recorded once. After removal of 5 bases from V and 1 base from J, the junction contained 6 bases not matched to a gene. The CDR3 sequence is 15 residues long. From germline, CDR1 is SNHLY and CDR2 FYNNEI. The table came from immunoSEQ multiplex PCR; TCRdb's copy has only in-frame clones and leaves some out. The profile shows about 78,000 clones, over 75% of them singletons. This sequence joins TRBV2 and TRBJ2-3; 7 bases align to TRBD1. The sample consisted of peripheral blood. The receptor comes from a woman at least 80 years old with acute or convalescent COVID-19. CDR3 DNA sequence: TGTGCCAGCAGTCCACAGGGGCGAGGCACAGATACGCAGTATTTT. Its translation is CASSPQGRGTDTQYF.